The rows below give T cell receptor beta chains drawn from one sample of a study of blood T cells in healthy people across ages. MiXCR, run by TCRdb on the 5' RACE reads, gives a single entry per CDR3 protein. The profile shows about 1.4 million distinct CDR3 sequences, 59% of them singletons. Material for sequencing was blood. These receptor sequences come from a man younger than 35 in good health. CDR3s include the opening cysteine and the closing phenylalanine or tryptophan. The D gene is left open where the match is weak. Only part of the rows carry a size: once, few, many, or a class if the clone is expanded.

d_call: NA
clone_size: NA
v_call: TRBV12-3/TRBV12-4
j_call: TRBJ1-2
cdr3_length: 13
cdr3_aa: CASNNRRSGGYTF
cdr3_nt: TGTGCCAGCAACAACAGGAGGTCCGGCGGCTACACCTTC

d_call: NA
clone_size: NA
v_call: TRBV6-5
j_call: TRBJ2-7
cdr3_length: 14
cdr3_aa: CASSTSGAAYEQYF
cdr3_nt: TGTGCCAGCAGTACGTCCGGAGCTGCCTACGAGCAGTACTTC

d_call: TRBD1
clone_size: few
v_call: TRBV10-3
j_call: TRBJ1-2
cdr3_length: 13
cdr3_aa: CAISGDSNYGYTF
cdr3_nt: TGTGCCATCAGTGGGGACAGTAACTATGGCTACACCTTC

d_call: TRBD1
clone_size: NA
v_call: TRBV7-9
j_call: TRBJ2-7
cdr3_length: 14
cdr3_aa: CASGPRTGLFEQYF
cdr3_nt: TGTGCCAGCGGTCCTAGGACAGGGCTTTTCGAGCAGTACTTC

d_call: NA
clone_size: NA
v_call: TRBV20-1
j_call: TRBJ2-1
cdr3_length: 13
cdr3_aa: CSAALRNYNEQFF
cdr3_nt: TGCAGTGCCGCACTACGAAACTACAATGAGCAGTTCTTC

d_call: TRBD1
clone_size: NA
v_call: TRBV4-2
j_call: TRBJ2-7
cdr3_length: 13
cdr3_aa: CARPGQGFNEQYF
cdr3_nt: TGTGCCAGGCCCGGACAGGGTTTCAACGAGCAGTACTTC

d_call: TRBD1
clone_size: NA
v_call: TRBV10-3
j_call: TRBJ2-7
cdr3_length: 13
cdr3_aa: CAISDWDRNEQYF
cdr3_nt: TGTGCCATCAGTGACTGGGACAGGAACGAGCAGTACTTC

d_call: TRBD1
clone_size: NA
v_call: TRBV20-1
j_call: TRBJ2-7
cdr3_length: 13
cdr3_aa: CSARMDRVGEQYF
cdr3_nt: TGCAGTGCTAGGATGGACAGGGTCGGCGAGCAGTACTTC

d_call: TRBD2
clone_size: NA
v_call: TRBV7-2
j_call: TRBJ2-5
cdr3_length: 15
cdr3_aa: CASSLGAGGWETQYF
cdr3_nt: TGTGCCAGCAGCTTAGGGGCGGGGGGTTGGGAGACCCAGTACTTC

d_call: TRBD2
clone_size: NA
v_call: TRBV11-2
j_call: TRBJ2-3
cdr3_length: 15
cdr3_aa: CASSLVVSSGSAQYF
cdr3_nt: TGTGCCAGCAGCTTAGTAGTCTCTAGCGGGAGTGCGCAGTATTTT

d_call: TRBD1
clone_size: NA
v_call: TRBV6-2/TRBV6-3
j_call: TRBJ2-1
cdr3_length: 15
cdr3_aa: CASSSRDRETNEQFF
cdr3_nt: TGTGCCAGCAGTTCCCGGGACAGGGAAACCAATGAGCAGTTCTTC

d_call: NA
clone_size: few
v_call: TRBV5-1
j_call: TRBJ2-7
cdr3_length: 12
cdr3_aa: CASAKGSYEQYF
cdr3_nt: TGCGCCAGCGCCAAGGGATCCTACGAGCAGTACTTC

d_call: TRBD1
clone_size: few
v_call: TRBV28
j_call: TRBJ2-5
cdr3_length: 15
cdr3_aa: CATTEPGQGRETQYF
cdr3_nt: TGTGCCACCACTGAACCCGGACAGGGCAGAGAGACCCAGTACTTC

d_call: TRBD2
clone_size: NA
v_call: TRBV20-1
j_call: TRBJ2-1
cdr3_length: 16
cdr3_aa: CSAVLLAGGDHNEQFF
cdr3_nt: TGCAGTGCTGTACTTCTAGCGGGGGGCGATCACAATGAGCAGTTCTTC

d_call: NA
clone_size: NA
v_call: TRBV20-1
j_call: TRBJ1-5
cdr3_length: 13
cdr3_aa: CSARGDGNQPQHF
cdr3_nt: TGCAGTGCTAGAGGGGACGGCAATCAGCCCCAGCATTTT

d_call: NA
clone_size: NA
v_call: TRBV20-1
j_call: TRBJ2-7
cdr3_length: 14
cdr3_aa: CSAGEADPTYEQYF
cdr3_nt: TGCAGTGCTGGAGAGGCGGATCCAACCTACGAGCAGTACTTC

d_call: NA
clone_size: NA
v_call: TRBV3-1
j_call: TRBJ1-2
cdr3_length: 17
cdr3_aa: CASSQVRELDGSYGYTF
cdr3_nt: TGTGCCAGCAGCCAAGTCCGGGAGCTGGACGGTAGCTATGGCTACACCTTC

d_call: NA
clone_size: NA
v_call: TRBV24-1
j_call: TRBJ1-3
cdr3_length: 12
cdr3_aa: CATSMDGNTIYF
cdr3_nt: TGTGCCACCAGTATGGACGGAAACACCATATATTTT

d_call: TRBD1
clone_size: NA
v_call: TRBV28
j_call: TRBJ2-1
cdr3_length: 16
cdr3_aa: CASISLDRGTDETQFF
cdr3_nt: TGTGCTAGCATATCCTTGGACAGGGGAACGGACGAGACCCAGTTCTTC

d_call: NA
clone_size: NA
v_call: TRBV6-2/TRBV6-3
j_call: TRBJ1-2
cdr3_length: 15
cdr3_aa: CASNYEDFRSYGYTF
cdr3_nt: TGTGCCAGCAATTACGAGGACTTCAGATCCTATGGCTACACCTTC

d_call: TRBD1
clone_size: NA
v_call: TRBV25-1
j_call: TRBJ1-2
cdr3_length: 14
cdr3_aa: CTSSERDRLYGYTF
cdr3_nt: TGTACCAGCAGTGAACGGGACAGGCTCTATGGCTACACCTTC

d_call: TRBD2
clone_size: few
v_call: TRBV20-1
j_call: TRBJ2-7
cdr3_length: 15
cdr3_aa: CSARVNSGDTYEQYF
cdr3_nt: TGCAGTGCTAGAGTAAACAGCGGGGATACCTACGAGCAGTACTTC

d_call: NA
clone_size: NA
v_call: TRBV12-3/TRBV12-4
j_call: TRBJ1-5
cdr3_length: 12
cdr3_aa: CASSEVKEPQHF
cdr3_nt: TGTGCCAGCTCTGAAGTGAAGGAGCCCCAGCATTTT

d_call: NA
clone_size: NA
v_call: TRBV7-2
j_call: TRBJ2-3
cdr3_length: 12
cdr3_aa: CASSSGFDTQYF
cdr3_nt: TGTGCCAGCAGCTCCGGATTTGATACGCAGTATTTT

d_call: NA
clone_size: NA
v_call: TRBV25-1
j_call: TRBJ1-2
cdr3_length: 13
cdr3_aa: CASSELSLYGYTF
cdr3_nt: TGTGCCAGCAGTGAATTGTCCCTATATGGCTACACCTTC